These T cell receptor beta chains were read from a single sample in a study of control samples from healthy donors and cancer patients. Profiling relied on immunoSEQ multiplex PCR, and the TCRdb table lists in-frame clones only, not all of them. Altogether more than 65,000 clones are present, about 80% being singletons, with the ten largest covering approximately 15%. The sample taken for sequencing was blood. All receptors derive from a man aged 50-60 years in good health. Each CDR3 is given with its conserved first and last residue. The order of the fields is V gene, CDR3 length, D gene, clone size, J gene, CDR3 DNA, CDR3 protein. The D gene is left open where the match is weak. Clone size is shown for a subset of rows, as once, few, many or a class of expanded clone.

V: TRBV7-2
length: 16
D: TRBD1
size: NA
J: TRBJ2-7
DNA: TGTGCCAGCAGCACCCAGGCCGGGACAGGGGGATACGAGCAGTACTTC
CDR3: CASSTQAGTGGYEQYF

V: TRBV9
length: 17
D: NA
size: NA
J: TRBJ2-1
DNA: TGTGCCAGCAGCTCATCACAGGGAGGGGTACGGTTGGGTGAGCAGTTCTTC
CDR3: CASSSSQGGVRLGEQFF

V: TRBV5-6
length: 14
D: NA
size: NA
J: TRBJ2-1
DNA: TGTGCCAGCAGCTTGGGTGGGGACTACAATGAGCAGTTCTTC
CDR3: CASSLGGDYNEQFF

V: TRBV28
length: 12
D: NA
size: NA
J: TRBJ2-7
DNA: TGTGCCAGCAGTCTTTTAGCGCGCGAGCAGTACTTC
CDR3: CASSLLAREQYF

V: TRBV6-2/TRBV6-3
length: 12
D: NA
size: once
J: TRBJ2-7
DNA: TGTGCCAGCAGCAGGAACTCCTACGAGCAGTACTTC
CDR3: CASSRNSYEQYF

V: TRBV14
length: 15
D: NA
size: once
J: TRBJ1-3
DNA: TGTGCCAGCAGCCAAGTGGGGGGCCATGGAAACACCATATATTTT
CDR3: CASSQVGGHGNTIYF

V: TRBV4-1
length: 16
D: TRBD1
size: NA
J: TRBJ2-1
DNA: TGCGCCAGCAGCCAAGAAAGAGGGACAGGGTTCCATGAGCAGTTCTTC
CDR3: CASSQERGTGFHEQFF

V: TRBV30
length: 15
D: NA
size: NA
J: TRBJ2-5
DNA: TGTGCCTGGGCCGCCAGACTCGAGTACCAAGAGACCCAGTACTTC
CDR3: CAWAARLEYQETQYF

V: TRBV18
length: 14
D: TRBD1
size: NA
J: TRBJ2-3
DNA: TGTGCCAGCTCACCACAGGGGGCAACAGATACGCAGTATTTT
CDR3: CASSPQGATDTQYF

V: TRBV5-6
length: 13
D: NA
size: NA
J: TRBJ2-7
DNA: TGTGCCAGCAGCTTGTACAGTACCTACGAGCAGTACTTC
CDR3: CASSLYSTYEQYF

V: TRBV6-5
length: 16
D: TRBD1
size: NA
J: TRBJ1-1
DNA: TGTGCCAGCAGTTATGGGACAGCACTCATGAACACTGAAGCTTTCTTT
CDR3: CASSYGTALMNTEAFF

V: TRBV19
length: 15
D: TRBD2
size: few
J: TRBJ2-3
DNA: TGTGCCAGTGGGGAGGCTAGCGGGAGAACAGATACGCAGTATTTT
CDR3: CASGEASGRTDTQYF

V: TRBV30
length: 16
D: TRBD2
size: NA
J: TRBJ2-5
DNA: TGTGCCTGGAGTGTTGGGACTAGCGGAGATCAAGAGACCCAGTACTTC
CDR3: CAWSVGTSGDQETQYF

V: TRBV4-3
length: 13
D: NA
size: NA
J: TRBJ2-7
DNA: TGCGCCAGCAGCCAAGGGCTCTGGTACGAGCAGTACTTC
CDR3: CASSQGLWYEQYF

V: TRBV5-1
length: 14
D: TRBD1
size: NA
J: TRBJ2-5
DNA: TGCGCCAGCAGCGCGGGACAGGGAAAAGAGACCCAGTACTTC
CDR3: CASSAGQGKETQYF

V: TRBV7-9
length: 12
D: NA
size: NA
J: TRBJ2-1
DNA: TGTGCCAGCAGCTTAGGGGGGTCTGAGCAGTTCTTC
CDR3: CASSLGGSEQFF

V: TRBV4-1
length: 15
D: NA
size: NA
J: TRBJ2-5
DNA: TGCGCCAGCAGCCAAGTAGAACAGGCCAAAGAGACCCAGTACTTC
CDR3: CASSQVEQAKETQYF

V: TRBV6-4
length: 15
D: NA
size: NA
J: TRBJ2-1
DNA: TGTGCCAGCAGTAGAAGCGGGACAGACTACAATGAGCAGTTCTTC
CDR3: CASSRSGTDYNEQFF

V: TRBV6-2/TRBV6-3
length: 14
D: TRBD1
size: NA
J: TRBJ2-7
DNA: TGTGCCAGCAGTTACCAGACAGGGCGGCACGAGCAGTACTTC
CDR3: CASSYQTGRHEQYF

V: TRBV13
length: 18
D: NA
size: NA
J: TRBJ2-2
DNA: TGTGCCAGCAGCTCAGACGCGAGATGGACGGAGAACACCGGGGAGCTGTTTTTT
CDR3: CASSSDARWTENTGELFF

V: TRBV21-1
length: 17
D: NA
size: few
J: TRBJ2-3
DNA: TGTGCCAGCAGCAAAGTAGGACGCCTTCTAGGAGCAGATACGCAGTATTTT
CDR3: CASSKVGRLLGADTQYF

V: TRBV18
length: 15
D: NA
size: NA
J: TRBJ2-5
DNA: TGTGCCAGCTCACCTCGAGGAGGGGTCCAAGAGACCCAGTACTTC
CDR3: CASSPRGGVQETQYF

V: TRBV6-5
length: 15
D: TRBD1
size: NA
J: TRBJ1-3
DNA: TGTGCCAGCAGAAAAGGGACAGCTGACGGAAACACCATATATTTT
CDR3: CASRKGTADGNTIYF

V: TRBV3-1/TRBV3-2
length: 15
D: NA
size: few
J: TRBJ1-2
DNA: TGTGCCCGCAGCCACGGGGGGGGCGGGAACTATGGCTACACCTTC
CDR3: CARSHGGGGNYGYTF

V: TRBV6-2/TRBV6-3
length: 18
D: TRBD2
size: NA
J: TRBJ2-1
DNA: TGTGCCAGCAGCGCGGGACTAGCGGGAAACCCGACACTAAATGAGCAGTTCTTC
CDR3: CASSAGLAGNPTLNEQFF

V: TRBV2
length: 15
D: NA
size: NA
J: TRBJ1-1
DNA: TGTGCCAGCAAGGATGCATGGGGGCTGAACACTGAAGCTTTCTTT
CDR3: CASKDAWGLNTEAFF

V: TRBV6-2/TRBV6-3
length: 15
D: TRBD1
size: NA
J: TRBJ1-1
DNA: TGTGCCAGCAGACCTAGGGGACAGGCGAACACTGAAGCTTTCTTT
CDR3: CASRPRGQANTEAFF

V: TRBV6-5
length: 15
D: NA
size: NA
J: TRBJ2-1
DNA: TGTGCCAGCAGCCACGGGAGAGTTCCTTACAATGAGCAGTTCTTC
CDR3: CASSHGRVPYNEQFF

V: TRBV7-9
length: 16
D: TRBD1
size: NA
J: TRBJ2-1
DNA: TGTGCCAGCAGCCGAAGACCGGGACAGGGGCGTAATGAGCAGTTCTTC
CDR3: CASSRRPGQGRNEQFF

V: TRBV11-3
length: 14
D: TRBD2
size: NA
J: TRBJ2-7
DNA: TGTGCCAGCAGCTCGGGACTAGCGGGAGATGAGCAGTACTTC
CDR3: CASSSGLAGDEQYF

V: TRBV29-1
length: 10
D: TRBD2
size: NA
J: TRBJ2-1
DNA: TGCAGCGGCGGGGGGGCTGAGCAGTTCTTC
CDR3: CSGGGAEQFF

V: TRBV2
length: 14
D: NA
size: NA
J: TRBJ2-1
DNA: TGTGCCAGCTCTAGTTGGGGTACCTACAATGAGCAGTTCTTC
CDR3: CASSSWGTYNEQFF

V: TRBV28
length: 14
D: NA
size: once
J: TRBJ1-5
DNA: TGTGCCAGCGTCTACGGGACACCCGATCAGCCCCAGCATTTT
CDR3: CASVYGTPDQPQHF

V: TRBV2
length: 18
D: TRBD1
size: NA
J: TRBJ2-2
DNA: TGTGCCAGCAGTGAACCCGGACAGGGGACTCCGTTGACCGGGGAGCTGTTTTTT
CDR3: CASSEPGQGTPLTGELFF

V: TRBV10-3
length: 12
D: NA
size: NA
J: TRBJ1-5
DNA: TGTGCCATCGGACCTAACAATCAGCCCCAGCATTTT
CDR3: CAIGPNNQPQHF

V: TRBV29-1
length: 16
D: TRBD1
size: NA
J: TRBJ2-1
DNA: TGCAGCGCCCAGGGGGCGCAGGGGCGCCTCTACAATGAGCAGTTCTTC
CDR3: CSAQGAQGRLYNEQFF

V: TRBV29-1
length: 13
D: TRBD1
size: once
J: TRBJ1-1
DNA: TGCAGCGTTGAGGGACAGGGGAACACTGAAGCTTTCTTT
CDR3: CSVEGQGNTEAFF

V: TRBV19
length: 12
D: NA
size: NA
J: TRBJ1-5
DNA: TGTGCCAGTAGTCCCAAGAATCAGCCCCAGCATTTT
CDR3: CASSPKNQPQHF

V: TRBV4-3
length: 15
D: TRBD1
size: NA
J: TRBJ2-5
DNA: TGCGCCAGCAGCCAAGAAGTACAGGGGAGAGAGACCCAGTACTTC
CDR3: CASSQEVQGRETQYF

V: TRBV6-2/TRBV6-3
length: 15
D: NA
size: NA
J: TRBJ1-2
DNA: TGTGCCAGCAGTTACTCGACAGGACAGCCCTATGGCTACACCTTC
CDR3: CASSYSTGQPYGYTF

V: TRBV19
length: 14
D: TRBD1
size: NA
J: TRBJ1-1
DNA: TGTGCCAGTAGTAGGGACAGCTTGAACACTGAAGCTTTCTTT
CDR3: CASSRDSLNTEAFF

V: TRBV7-2
length: 15
D: NA
size: NA
J: TRBJ1-3
DNA: TGTGCCAGCAGCGTAAACAGGCTCTCTGGAAACACCATATATTTT
CDR3: CASSVNRLSGNTIYF

V: TRBV10-3
length: 13
D: NA
size: NA
J: TRBJ1-1
DNA: TGTGCCATCAGTGACTCAGGGAACACTGAAGCTTTCTTT
CDR3: CAISDSGNTEAFF

V: TRBV12-3/TRBV12-4
length: 13
D: NA
size: NA
J: TRBJ1-3
DNA: TGTGCCAGCAGTTTTGAAAGAGGAAACACCATATATTTT
CDR3: CASSFERGNTIYF

V: TRBV4-1
length: 15
D: TRBD2
size: once
J: TRBJ2-5
DNA: TGCGCCAGCAGCCCATCTGTTCTAGCGGGCGAGACCCAGTACTTC
CDR3: CASSPSVLAGETQYF

V: TRBV29-1
length: 13
D: NA
size: NA
J: TRBJ1-2
DNA: TGCAGCTCCTCATCCGCCGGGAACTATGGCTACACCTTC
CDR3: CSSSSAGNYGYTF

V: TRBV11-3
length: 17
D: NA
size: NA
J: TRBJ2-2
DNA: TGTGCCAGCAGCCCCCGGACAGGACTAGGGGACACCGGGGAGCTGTTTTTT
CDR3: CASSPRTGLGDTGELFF

V: TRBV5-4
length: 13
D: NA
size: NA
J: TRBJ2-7
DNA: TGTGCCAGCAGCATACAGGGCTCCTACGAGCAGTACTTC
CDR3: CASSIQGSYEQYF

V: TRBV6-2/TRBV6-3
length: 14
D: NA
size: few
J: TRBJ2-7
DNA: TGTGCCAGCAGTTACCAGGGAATCTCCTACGAGCAGTACTTC
CDR3: CASSYQGISYEQYF

V: TRBV5-1
length: 18
D: NA
size: NA
J: TRBJ2-7
DNA: TGCGCCAGCAGTTTGGGTCTCCATTCCCTAGACAGAATTAACGAGCAGTACTTC
CDR3: CASSLGLHSLDRINEQYF

V: TRBV7-3
length: 15
D: NA
size: NA
J: TRBJ1-3
DNA: TGTGCCAGCAGCTTAAACGGGAACTCTGGAAACACCATATATTTT
CDR3: CASSLNGNSGNTIYF

V: TRBV18
length: 14
D: NA
size: NA
J: TRBJ2-1
DNA: TGTGCCAGCTCACCATACGAAAGCTACAATGAGCAGTTCTTC
CDR3: CASSPYESYNEQFF

V: TRBV30
length: 14
D: NA
size: NA
J: TRBJ2-1
DNA: TGTGCCTGGAGTGTACGACTAGTGGGCAGTGAGCAGTTCTTC
CDR3: CAWSVRLVGSEQFF

V: TRBV7-3
length: 14
D: TRBD1
size: NA
J: TRBJ2-7
DNA: TGTGCCAGCAGCTTGGCGACAGGGGGCTACGAGCAGTACTTC
CDR3: CASSLATGGYEQYF